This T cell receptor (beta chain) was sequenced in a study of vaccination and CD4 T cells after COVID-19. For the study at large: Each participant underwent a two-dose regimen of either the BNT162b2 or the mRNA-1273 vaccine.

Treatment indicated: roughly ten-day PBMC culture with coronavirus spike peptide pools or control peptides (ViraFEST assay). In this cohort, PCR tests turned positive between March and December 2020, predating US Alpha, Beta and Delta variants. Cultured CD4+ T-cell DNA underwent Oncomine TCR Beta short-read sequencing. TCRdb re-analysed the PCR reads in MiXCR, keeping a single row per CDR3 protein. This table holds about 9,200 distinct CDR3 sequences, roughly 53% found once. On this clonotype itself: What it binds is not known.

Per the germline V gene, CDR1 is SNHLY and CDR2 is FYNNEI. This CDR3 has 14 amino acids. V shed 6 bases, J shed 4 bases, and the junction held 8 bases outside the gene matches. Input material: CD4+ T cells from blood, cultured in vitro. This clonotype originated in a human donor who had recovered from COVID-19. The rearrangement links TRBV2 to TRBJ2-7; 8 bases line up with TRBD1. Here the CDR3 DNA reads TGTGCCAGCAGCAAAGGACAGGGTGTATACGAGCAGTACTTC. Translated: CASSKGQGVYEQYF.